Listed below are T cell receptor beta chains from one sample, sequenced in a study of blood T cells in healthy people across ages. MiXCR, run by TCRdb on the 5' RACE reads, gives a single entry per CDR3 protein. The sample has 1.6 million or so distinct CDR3 sequences; 30% to 35% are singletons. Sequenced material: blood. All receptors derive from a woman between 25 and 40 years old in good health. The CDR3 runs from the conserved cysteine through the conserved F or W. D genes are given only for firm matches. Clone sizes are given selectively: once, few, many, or a class where the clone is expanded.

cdr3_nt | cdr3_aa | clone_size | j_call | cdr3_length | d_call | v_call
TGCAGTGCTTATCCGACTAGTCTTCAGACCCAGTACTTC | CSAYPTSLQTQYF | . | TRBJ2-5 | 13 | . | TRBV20-1
TGCGCCAGCAGTGCCACAGTTGGAGGCTACAATGAGCAGTTCTTC | CASSATVGGYNEQFF | . | TRBJ2-1 | 15 | . | TRBV5-1
TGCGCCAGCAGCCCCCAAGGAGGGACAACTAACTATGGCTACACCTTC | CASSPQGGTTNYGYTF | . | TRBJ1-2 | 16 | . | TRBV5-1
TGTGCCAGCAGCCCCACAACTAATGAAAAACTGTTTTTT | CASSPTTNEKLFF | few | TRBJ1-4 | 13 | . | TRBV11-2
TGTGCCAGCAGCACCCCTGCGGGGGGGCGCGCAGATACGCAGTATTTT | CASSTPAGGRADTQYF | . | TRBJ2-3 | 16 | TRBD2 | TRBV7-3
TGCGCCAGCAGCCCATCTAGTGGGAGGACAGATACGCAGTATTTT | CASSPSSGRTDTQYF | few | TRBJ2-3 | 15 | . | TRBV5-1
TGTGCCAGCACCGCCACGATAGATAGCACAGATACGCAGTATTTT | CASTATIDSTDTQYF | . | TRBJ2-3 | 15 | . | TRBV6-5
TGTGCCAGCAGCCTGGGTCCCGGGTCCCGTCGGTTCTTC | CASSLGPGSRRFF | . | TRBJ2-1 | 13 | . | TRBV5-6
TGCAGCGTTGGACAGAACAGTATTCAAGAGACCCAGTACTTC | CSVGQNSIQETQYF | many | TRBJ2-5 | 14 | . | TRBV29-1
TGTGCCAGCAGCTTCCGGACAGGGGAGGCAGATACGCAGTATTTT | CASSFRTGEADTQYF | . | TRBJ2-3 | 15 | TRBD1 | TRBV7-2
TGCAGTGCTAGATTTCCCGAGCCAGATACGCAGTATTTT | CSARFPEPDTQYF | . | TRBJ2-3 | 13 | . | TRBV20-1
TGTGCCAGCAGGGGGGGATTCAATGAGCAGTTCTTC | CASRGGFNEQFF | . | TRBJ2-1 | 12 | . | TRBV27
TGTGCCAGCAGCTCCTACACAGGGGGCGAGCAGTACTTC | CASSSYTGGEQYF | . | TRBJ2-7 | 13 | TRBD1 | TRBV7-3